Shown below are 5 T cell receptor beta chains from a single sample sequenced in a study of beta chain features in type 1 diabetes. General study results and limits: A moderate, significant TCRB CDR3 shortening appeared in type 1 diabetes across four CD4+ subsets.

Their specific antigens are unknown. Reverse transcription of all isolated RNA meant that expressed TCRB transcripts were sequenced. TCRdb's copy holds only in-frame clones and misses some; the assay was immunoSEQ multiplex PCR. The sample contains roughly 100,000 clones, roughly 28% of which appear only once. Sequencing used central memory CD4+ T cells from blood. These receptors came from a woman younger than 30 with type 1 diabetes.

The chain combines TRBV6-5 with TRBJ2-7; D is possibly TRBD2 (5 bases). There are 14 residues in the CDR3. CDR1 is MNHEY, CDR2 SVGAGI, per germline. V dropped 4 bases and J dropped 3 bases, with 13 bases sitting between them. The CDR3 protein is CASSLTRADYEQYV. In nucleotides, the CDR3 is TGTGCCAGCAGTTTAACTAGAGCAGACTACGAGCAGTACGTC.

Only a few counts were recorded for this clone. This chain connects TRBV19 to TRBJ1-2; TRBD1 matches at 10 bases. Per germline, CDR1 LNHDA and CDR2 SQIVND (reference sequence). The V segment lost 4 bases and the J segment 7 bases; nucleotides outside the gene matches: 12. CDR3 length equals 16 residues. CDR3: CASSSRDRGRSRGYTF. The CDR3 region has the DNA TGTGCCAGTAGTAGCCGGGACAGGGGTAGGTCGCGTGGCTACACCTTC.

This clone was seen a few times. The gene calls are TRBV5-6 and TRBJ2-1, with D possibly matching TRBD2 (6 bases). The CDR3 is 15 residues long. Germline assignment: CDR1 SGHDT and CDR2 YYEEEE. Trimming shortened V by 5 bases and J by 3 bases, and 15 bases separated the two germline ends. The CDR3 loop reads CASSPGTSYYNEQFF. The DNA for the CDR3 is TGTGCCAGCAGTCCCGGGACTTCTTACTACAATGAGCAGTTCTTC.

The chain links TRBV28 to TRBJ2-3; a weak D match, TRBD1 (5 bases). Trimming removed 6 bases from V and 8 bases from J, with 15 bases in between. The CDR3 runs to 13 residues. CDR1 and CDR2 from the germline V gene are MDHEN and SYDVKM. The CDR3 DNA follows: TGTGCCAGCAGCTGGGGCCCTGCTGGTACGCAGTATTTT. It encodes CASSWGPAGTQYF.

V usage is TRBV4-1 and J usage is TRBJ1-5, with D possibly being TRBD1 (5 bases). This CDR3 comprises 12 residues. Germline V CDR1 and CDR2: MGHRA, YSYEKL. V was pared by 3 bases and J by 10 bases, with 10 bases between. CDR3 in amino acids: CASSQGRGPQHF. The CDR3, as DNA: TGCGCCAGCAGCCAGGGTAGGGGACCCCAGCATTTT.